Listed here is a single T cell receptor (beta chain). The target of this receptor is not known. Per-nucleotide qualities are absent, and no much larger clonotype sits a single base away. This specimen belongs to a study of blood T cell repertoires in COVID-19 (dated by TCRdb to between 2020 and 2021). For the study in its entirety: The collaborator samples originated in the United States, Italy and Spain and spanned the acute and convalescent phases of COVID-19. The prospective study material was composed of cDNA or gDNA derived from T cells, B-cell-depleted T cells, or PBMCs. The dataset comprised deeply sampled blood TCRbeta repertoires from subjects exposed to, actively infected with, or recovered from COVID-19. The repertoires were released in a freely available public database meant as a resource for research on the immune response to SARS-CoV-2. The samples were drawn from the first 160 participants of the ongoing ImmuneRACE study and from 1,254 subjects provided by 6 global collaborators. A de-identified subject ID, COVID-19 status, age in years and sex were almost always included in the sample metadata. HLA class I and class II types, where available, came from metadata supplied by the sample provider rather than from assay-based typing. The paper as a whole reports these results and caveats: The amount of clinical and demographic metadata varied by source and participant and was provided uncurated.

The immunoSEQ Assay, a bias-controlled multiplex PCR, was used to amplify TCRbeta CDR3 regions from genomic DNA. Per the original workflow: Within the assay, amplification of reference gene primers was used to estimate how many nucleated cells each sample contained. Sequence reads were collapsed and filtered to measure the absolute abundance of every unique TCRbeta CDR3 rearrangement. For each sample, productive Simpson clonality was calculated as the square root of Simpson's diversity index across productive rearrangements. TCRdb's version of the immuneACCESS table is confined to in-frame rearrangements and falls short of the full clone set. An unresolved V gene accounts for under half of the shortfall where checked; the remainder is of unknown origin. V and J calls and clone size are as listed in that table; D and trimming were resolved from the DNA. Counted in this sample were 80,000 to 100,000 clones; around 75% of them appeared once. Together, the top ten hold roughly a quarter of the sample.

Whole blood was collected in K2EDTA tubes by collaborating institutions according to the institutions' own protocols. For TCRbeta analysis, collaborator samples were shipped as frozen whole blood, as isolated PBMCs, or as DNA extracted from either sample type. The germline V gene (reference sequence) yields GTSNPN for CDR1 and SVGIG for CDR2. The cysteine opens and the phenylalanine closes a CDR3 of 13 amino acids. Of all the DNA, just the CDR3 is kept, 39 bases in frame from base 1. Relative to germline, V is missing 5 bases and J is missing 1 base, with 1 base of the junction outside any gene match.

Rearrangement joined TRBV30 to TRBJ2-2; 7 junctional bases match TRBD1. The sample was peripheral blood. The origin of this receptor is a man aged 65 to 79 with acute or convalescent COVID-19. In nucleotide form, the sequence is TGTGCCTGGCGGGACAGGAACACCGGGGAGCTGTTTTTT. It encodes CAWRDRNTGELFF.